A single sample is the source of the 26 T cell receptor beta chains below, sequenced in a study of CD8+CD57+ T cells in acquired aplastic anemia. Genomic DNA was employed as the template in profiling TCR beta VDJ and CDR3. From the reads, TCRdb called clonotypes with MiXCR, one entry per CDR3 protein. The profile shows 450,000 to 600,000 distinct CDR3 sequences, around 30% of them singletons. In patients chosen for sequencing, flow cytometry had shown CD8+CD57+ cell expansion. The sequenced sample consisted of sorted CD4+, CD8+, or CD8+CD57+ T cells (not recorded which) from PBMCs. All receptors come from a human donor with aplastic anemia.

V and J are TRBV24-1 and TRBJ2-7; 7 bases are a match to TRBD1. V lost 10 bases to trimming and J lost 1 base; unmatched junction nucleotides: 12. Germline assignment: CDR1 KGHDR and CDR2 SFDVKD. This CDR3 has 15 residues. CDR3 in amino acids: CATQPTGQQSYEQYF. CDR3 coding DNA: TGTGCCACTCAACCCACGGGACAGCAATCCTACGAGCAGTACTTC.

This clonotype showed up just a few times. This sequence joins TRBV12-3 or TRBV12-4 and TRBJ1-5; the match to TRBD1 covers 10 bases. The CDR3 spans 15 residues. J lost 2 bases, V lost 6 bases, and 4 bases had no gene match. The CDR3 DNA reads TGTGCCAGCAGCAAGACAGGGGGCGGCAATCAGCCCCAGCATTTT. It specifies CASSKTGGGNQPQHF.

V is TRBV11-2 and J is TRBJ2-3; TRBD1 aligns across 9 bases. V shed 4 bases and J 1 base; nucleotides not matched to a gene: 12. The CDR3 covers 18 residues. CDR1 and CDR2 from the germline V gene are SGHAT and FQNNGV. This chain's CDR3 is CASSSQHLQGAGTDTQYF. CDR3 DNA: TGTGCCAGCAGCTCCCAGCACCTACAGGGGGCTGGCACAGATACGCAGTATTTT.

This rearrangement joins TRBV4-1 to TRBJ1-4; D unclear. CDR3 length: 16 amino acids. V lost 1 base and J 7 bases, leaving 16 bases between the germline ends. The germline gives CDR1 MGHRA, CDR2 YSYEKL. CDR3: CASSQVPQAQIEKLFF. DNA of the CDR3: TGCGCCAGCAGCCAAGTCCCCCAGGCCCAAATTGAAAAACTGTTTTTT.

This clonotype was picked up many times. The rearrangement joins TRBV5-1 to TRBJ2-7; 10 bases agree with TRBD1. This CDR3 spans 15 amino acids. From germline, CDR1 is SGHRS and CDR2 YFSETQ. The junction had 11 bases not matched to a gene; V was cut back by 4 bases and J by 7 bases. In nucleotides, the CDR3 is TGCGCCAGCAGCGGACAGGGGGTGTTTGGTGGGGAGCAGTACTTC. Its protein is CASSGQGVFGGEQYF.

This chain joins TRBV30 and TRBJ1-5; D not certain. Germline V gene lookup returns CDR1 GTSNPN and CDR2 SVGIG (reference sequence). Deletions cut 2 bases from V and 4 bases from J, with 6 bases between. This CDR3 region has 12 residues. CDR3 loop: CAWSQRNQPQHF. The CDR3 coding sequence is TGTGCCTGGAGTCAACGGAATCAGCCCCAGCATTTT.

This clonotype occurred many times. In nucleotides, the CDR3 is TGCAGTGCTAGCGGAGGGACGCAGGGTTGGGGAAACACCATATATTTT. Amino acids: CSASGGTQGWGNTIYF. The chain employs TRBV20-1 and TRBJ1-3; tentative D call: TRBD1 (5 bases). CDR1 and CDR2 from the germline V gene are DFQATT and SNEGSKA (reference sequence). Trimming removed 3 bases from V and 4 bases from J, with 19 bases in between. The CDR3 contains 16 residues.

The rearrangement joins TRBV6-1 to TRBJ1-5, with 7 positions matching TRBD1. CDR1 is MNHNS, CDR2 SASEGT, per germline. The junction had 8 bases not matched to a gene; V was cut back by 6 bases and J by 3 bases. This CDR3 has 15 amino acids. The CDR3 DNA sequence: TGTGCCAGCAGAGAAACGGGACAGCCCAATCAGCCCCAGCATTTT. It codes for CASRETGQPNQPQHF.

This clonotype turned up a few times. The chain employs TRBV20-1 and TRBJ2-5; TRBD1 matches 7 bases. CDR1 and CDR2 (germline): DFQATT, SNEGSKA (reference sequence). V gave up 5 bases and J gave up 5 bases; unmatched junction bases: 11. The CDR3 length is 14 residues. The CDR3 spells CSAARQGRWETQYF. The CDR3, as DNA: TGCAGTGCTGCCCGACAGGGCCGTTGGGAGACCCAGTACTTC.

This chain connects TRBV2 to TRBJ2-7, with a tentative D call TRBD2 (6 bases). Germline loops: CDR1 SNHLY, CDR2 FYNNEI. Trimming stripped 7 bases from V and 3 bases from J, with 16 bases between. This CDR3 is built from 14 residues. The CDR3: CASKSREKGYEQYF. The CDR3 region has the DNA TGTGCCAGCAAATCCCGGGAGAAGGGCTACGAGCAGTACTTC. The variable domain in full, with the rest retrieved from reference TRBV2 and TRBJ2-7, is EPEVTQTPSHQVTQMGQEVILRCVPISNHLYFYWYRQILGQKVEFLVSFYNNEISEKSEIFDDQFSVERPDGSNFTLKIRSTKLEDSAMYFCASKSREKGYEQYFGPGTRLTVT.

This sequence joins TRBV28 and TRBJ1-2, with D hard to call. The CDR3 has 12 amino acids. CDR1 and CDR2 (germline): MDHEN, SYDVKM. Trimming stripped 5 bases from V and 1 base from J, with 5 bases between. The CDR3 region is CASSMINYGYTF. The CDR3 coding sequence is TGTGCCAGCAGTATGATTAACTATGGCTACACCTTC.

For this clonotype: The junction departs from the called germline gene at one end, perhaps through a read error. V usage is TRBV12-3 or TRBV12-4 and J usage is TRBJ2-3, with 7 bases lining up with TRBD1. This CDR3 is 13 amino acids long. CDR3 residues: CTSSRDSTGTQYF. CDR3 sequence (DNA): TGTACCAGCAGCAGGGACAGCACAGGTACGCAGTATTTT.

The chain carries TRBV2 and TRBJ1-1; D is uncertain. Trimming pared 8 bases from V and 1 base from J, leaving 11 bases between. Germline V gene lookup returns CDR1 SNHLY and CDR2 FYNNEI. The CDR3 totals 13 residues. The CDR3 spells CASLSDENTEAFF. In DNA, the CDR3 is TGTGCCAGCCTGAGCGACGAGAACACTGAAGCTTTCTTT.

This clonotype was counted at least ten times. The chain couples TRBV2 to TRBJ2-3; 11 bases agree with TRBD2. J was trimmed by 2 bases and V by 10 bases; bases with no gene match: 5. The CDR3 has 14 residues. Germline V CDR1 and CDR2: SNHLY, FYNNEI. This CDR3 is CAIQGLADTDTQYF. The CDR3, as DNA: TGTGCCATCCAGGGACTAGCGGACACAGATACGCAGTATTTT.

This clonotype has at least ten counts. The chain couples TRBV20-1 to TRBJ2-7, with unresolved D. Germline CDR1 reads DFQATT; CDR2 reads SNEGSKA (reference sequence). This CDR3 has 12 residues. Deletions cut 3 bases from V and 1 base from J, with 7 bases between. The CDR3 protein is CSARVTSYEQYF. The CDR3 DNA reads TGCAGTGCTAGGGTCACATCCTACGAGCAGTACTTC.

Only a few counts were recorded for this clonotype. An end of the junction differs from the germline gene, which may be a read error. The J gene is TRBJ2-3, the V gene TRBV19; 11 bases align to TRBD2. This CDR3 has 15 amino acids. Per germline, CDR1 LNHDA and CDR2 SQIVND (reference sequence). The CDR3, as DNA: TGTGCCAGTCGTATACTAGCGGGGGGCACAGATACGCAGTATTTT. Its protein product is CASRILAGGTDTQYF.

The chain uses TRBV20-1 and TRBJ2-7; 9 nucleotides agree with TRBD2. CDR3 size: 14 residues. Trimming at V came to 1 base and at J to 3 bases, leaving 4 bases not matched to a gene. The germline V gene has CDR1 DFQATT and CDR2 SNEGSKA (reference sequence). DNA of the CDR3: TGCAGTGCTAGAGCGGCGGGGGGGCGCTACGAGCAGTACTTC. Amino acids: CSARAAGGRYEQYF.

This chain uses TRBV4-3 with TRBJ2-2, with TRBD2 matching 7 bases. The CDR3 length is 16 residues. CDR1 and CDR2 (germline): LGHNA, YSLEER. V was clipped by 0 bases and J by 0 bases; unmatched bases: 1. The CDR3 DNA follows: TGCGCCAGCAGCCAAGAAAGCGGGACGAACACCGGGGAGCTGTTTTTT. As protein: CASSQESGTNTGELFF.

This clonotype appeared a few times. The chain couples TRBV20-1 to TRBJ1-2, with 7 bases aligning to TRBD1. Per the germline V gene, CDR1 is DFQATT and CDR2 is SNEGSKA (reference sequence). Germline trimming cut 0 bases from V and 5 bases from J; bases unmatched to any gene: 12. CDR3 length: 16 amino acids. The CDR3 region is CSARDSRQGEVYGYTF. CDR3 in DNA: TGCAGTGCTAGAGATTCAAGACAGGGTGAAGTTTATGGCTACACCTTC.

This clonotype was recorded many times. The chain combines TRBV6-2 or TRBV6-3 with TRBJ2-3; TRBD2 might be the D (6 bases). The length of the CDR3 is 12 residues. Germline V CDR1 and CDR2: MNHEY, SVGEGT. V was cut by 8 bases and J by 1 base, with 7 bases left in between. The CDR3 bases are TGTGCCAGCTCTAGCGGCACAGATACGCAGTATTTT. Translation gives CASSSGTDTQYF.

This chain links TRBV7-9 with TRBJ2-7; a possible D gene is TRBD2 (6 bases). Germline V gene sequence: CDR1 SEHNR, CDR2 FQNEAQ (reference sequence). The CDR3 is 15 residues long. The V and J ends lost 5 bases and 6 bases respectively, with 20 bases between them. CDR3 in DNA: TGTGCCAGCAGCCAGGAGGGGACTGGGGACTCCGAGCAGTACTTC. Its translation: CASSQEGTGDSEQYF. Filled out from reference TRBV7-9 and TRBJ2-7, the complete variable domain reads DTGVSQNPRHKITKRGQNVTFRCDPISEHNRLYWYRQTLGQGPEFLTYFQNEAQLEKSRLLSDRFSAERPKGSFSTLEIQRTEQGDSAMYLCASSQEGTGDSEQYFGPGTRLTVT.

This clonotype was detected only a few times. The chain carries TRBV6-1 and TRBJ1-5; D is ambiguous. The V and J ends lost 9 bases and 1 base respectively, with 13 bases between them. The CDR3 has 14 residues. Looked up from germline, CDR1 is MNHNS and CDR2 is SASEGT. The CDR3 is CASGSERSNQPQHF. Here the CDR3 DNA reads TGTGCCAGTGGATCGGAGAGAAGCAATCAGCCCCAGCATTTT.

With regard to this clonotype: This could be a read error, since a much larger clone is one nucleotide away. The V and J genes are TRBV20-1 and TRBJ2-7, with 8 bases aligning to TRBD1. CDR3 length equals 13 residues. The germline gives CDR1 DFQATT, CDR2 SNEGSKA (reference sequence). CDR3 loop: CSARQGSGYEQCF. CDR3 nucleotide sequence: TGCAGTGCTCGACAGGGGAGCGGATACGAGCAGTGCTTC.

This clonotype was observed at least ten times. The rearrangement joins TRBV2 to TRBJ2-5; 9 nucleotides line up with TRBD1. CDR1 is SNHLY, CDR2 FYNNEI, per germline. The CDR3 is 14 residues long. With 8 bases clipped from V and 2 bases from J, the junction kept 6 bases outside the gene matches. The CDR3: CASRDGQGQETQYF. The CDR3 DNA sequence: TGTGCCAGCCGGGATGGACAGGGGCAAGAGACCCAGTACTTC.

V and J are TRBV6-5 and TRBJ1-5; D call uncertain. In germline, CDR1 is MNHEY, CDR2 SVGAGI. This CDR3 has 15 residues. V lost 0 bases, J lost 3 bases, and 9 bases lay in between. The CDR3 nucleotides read TGTGCCAGCAGTTACTCGAGGCAAGTCAATCAGCCCCAGCATTTT. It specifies CASSYSRQVNQPQHF.

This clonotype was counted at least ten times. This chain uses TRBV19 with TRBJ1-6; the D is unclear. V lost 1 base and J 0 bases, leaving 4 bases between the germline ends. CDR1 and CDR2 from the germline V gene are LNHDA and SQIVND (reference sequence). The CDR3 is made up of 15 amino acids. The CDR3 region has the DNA TGTGCCAGTAGTATAGTGATCTCCTATAATTCACCCCTCCACTTT. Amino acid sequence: CASSIVISYNSPLHF.